The rows below give T cell receptor beta chains drawn from one sample of a study of CD8+ T cells in alopecia areata. Using immunoSEQ multiplex PCR, the repertoire was profiled, and TCRdb retains in-frame clones only, with some absent. In the table there are under 350,000 clones, about three fifths of which are singletons. The sample in question was CD4+ T cells sorted from blood, obtained at week 24, from a patient treated with tofacitinib. These receptors all come from a human donor with alopecia areata. Each CDR3 is given with its conserved first and last residue. A D gene is named only where the DNA matches it firmly. The size field is filled for only some rows; it gives once, few, many or a size class.

TRBJ1-1 - TRBV18 few CASSSQDLPNTEAFF TGTGCCAGCTCATCTCAAGACTTACCGAACACTGAAGCTTTCTTT
TRBJ1-1 - TRBV2 - CASNPDDTEAFF TGTGCCAGCAATCCGGACGACACTGAAGCTTTCTTT
TRBJ2-1 - TRBV5-1 few CASSEAGASGGNEQFF TGCGCCAGCAGCGAAGCAGGGGCTAGCGGCGGGAATGAGCAGTTCTTC
TRBJ1-4 - TRBV5-1 - CASSSVTGTNEKLFF TGCGCCAGCAGCTCGGTGACAGGAACTAATGAAAAACTGTTTTTT
TRBJ2-2 - TRBV7-8 - CASTRVGGGGVTGELFF TGTGCCAGCACCCGTGTCGGAGGCGGGGGCGTCACCGGGGAGCTGTTTTTT
TRBJ1-6 - TRBV7-9 - CASSLRSGSPLHF TGTGCCAGCAGCCTACGTTCAGGTTCACCCCTCCACTTT
TRBJ2-7 TRBD2 TRBV5-1 - CASSSSTSNEQYF TGCGCCAGCAGCTCATCGACTAGCAACGAGCAGTACTTC
TRBJ2-3 TRBD2 TRBV19 few CASTPGGPTDTQYF TGTGCCAGTACTCCGGGAGGGCCCACAGATACGCAGTATTTT
TRBJ1-5 - TRBV28 few CASSLAGSSQVISQHF TGTGCCAGCAGTTTAGCAGGGTCCAGCCAGGTTATATCCCAGCATTTT
TRBJ2-7 - TRBV30 - CAWSVDRDSYEQYF TGTGCCTGGAGTGTAGACAGAGACTCCTACGAGCAGTACTTC
TRBJ1-2 - TRBV7-9 - CASSLVEGWNGYTF TGTGCCAGCAGCTTAGTGGAGGGTTGGAATGGCTACACCTTC
TRBJ2-6 - TRBV5-1 - CASSLAKGPSGANVLTF TGCGCCAGCAGCTTGGCCAAGGGGCCCTCTGGGGCCAACGTCCTGACTTTC
TRBJ2-5 TRBD1 TRBV2 - CASSLFRGREETQYF TGTGCCAGCAGCTTATTCAGGGGGCGGGAAGAGACCCAGTACTTC
TRBJ2-4 - TRBV7-9 - CASSWGASSRYF TGTGCCAGCAGCTGGGGGGCCTCCTCCCGGTACTTC
TRBJ2-5 - TRBV7-9 - CASSPRGAFGETQYF TGTGCCAGCAGTCCTAGGGGAGCGTTCGGAGAGACCCAGTACTTC
TRBJ2-7 - TRBV5-1 - CASSLRGPAYEQYF TGCGCCAGCAGCTTGCGGGGGCCCGCCTACGAGCAGTACTTC
TRBJ2-1 - TRBV5-1 few CASSLEGNEQFF TGCGCCAGCAGCTTGGAGGGGAATGAGCAGTTCTTC
TRBJ2-5 - TRBV5-1 - CASSLVGRTQETQYF TGCGCCAGCAGCTTGGTGGGACGGACCCAAGAGACCCAGTACTTC
TRBJ2-1 - TRBV7-2 - CASSDRGYEQFF TGTGCCAGCAGTGATAGGGGCTATGAGCAGTTCTTC
TRBJ1-1 - TRBV9 - CASSPSMNTEAFF TGTGCCAGCAGCCCCAGCATGAACACTGAAGCTTTCTTT
TRBJ1-6 - TRBV9 - CASSVEGGYNSPLHF TGTGCCAGCAGCGTAGAGGGGGGTTATAATTCACCCCTCCACTTT
TRBJ2-7 TRBD2 TRBV2 - CASSVVRTSLEQYF TGTGCCAGCAGTGTAGTTCGGACTAGCCTCGAGCAGTACTTC
TRBJ1-5 - TRBV5-1 few CASSLVGSENQPQHF TGCGCCAGCAGCTTGGTTGGGTCAGAGAATCAGCCCCAGCATTTT
TRBJ1-2 - TRBV30 once CAWRSPGRSYGYTF TGTGCCTGGAGGTCACCGGGGCGGTCCTATGGCTACACCTTC
TRBJ2-3 - TRBV9 - CASSVAGSDTQYF TGTGCCAGCAGCGTGGCAGGGTCAGATACGCAGTATTTT
TRBJ1-2 - TRBV29-1 - CSVQQAGNYGYTF TGCAGCGTTCAACAGGCGGGGAACTATGGCTACACCTTC
TRBJ1-2 - TRBV6-5 - CASSSTGTSYGYTF TGTGCCAGCAGCTCCACAGGGACAAGCTATGGCTACACCTTC